This T cell receptor beta chain was retrieved from a study of regulatory T cells in long-lasting Graves disease. Through Arm-PCR of CDR3 regions and iRepertoire HTBI primers, TCR beta libraries were built. TCRdb itself ran the multiplex PCR reads through MiXCR, one entry per CDR3 protein. The sample holds over 650,000 distinct CDR3 sequences; 30% are singletons and the top ten take about 42%. Time point defined: persistent/refractory GD, antithyroid drugs over 5 years with positive TRAb. RNA isolated from PBMCs was used to make the TCR library. Patients were from an endocrinology department in Xi'an, China. This clonotype has more than one count but fewer than ten. The source is a female donor with Graves disease. The sequenced sample was peripheral blood mononuclear cells (PBMCs), obtained when the disease was refractory, from a patient treated with antithyroid drugs.

Written as DNA, the CDR3 is TGCAGTGCTACCGGACAGGGGGCGAAAGGAAACACCATATATTTT. This codes for CSATGQGAKGNTIYF. The chain couples TRBV20-1 to TRBJ1-3, with TRBD1 matching 11 bases. CDR1 is DFQATT and CDR2 is SNEGSKA in the germline V gene (reference sequence). The junction had 6 bases not matched to a gene; V was cut back by 4 bases and J by 4 bases. The CDR3 has 15 amino acids.